The 14 T cell receptor beta chains reported below all come from one sample, sequenced in a study of T cell changes during pregnancy in multiple sclerosis (dated by TCRdb to the late 2010s). The library was generated by the immunoSEQ multiplex PCR assay. TCRdb mirrors the immuneACCESS table, restricted to in-frame sequences. Some clones are absent from its copies; in checked studies, under half trace to an unresolved V gene, and the reason for the others is unknown. This sample comprises just over 80,000 clones, roughly 95% of them detected only once. The ten largest clones add up to 1.1% of the sample. Sequenced here: peripheral blood, sampled in the second trimester of pregnancy. These TCRs come from a female donor with multiple sclerosis, enrolled in a pregnancy study.

This clone was detected once. The chain has TRBV7-9 and TRBJ2-7; 7 nucleotides match TRBD2. CDR3 length: 16 amino acids. Germline V gene data show CDR1 as SEHNR and CDR2 as FQNEAQ (reference sequence). The junction had 10 bases not matched to a gene; V was cut back by 1 base and J by 4 bases. CDR3 nucleotide sequence: TGTGCCAGCAGCTTAGGGGGGGGGTCCCCGAATTACGAGCAGTACTTC. Protein sequence: CASSLGGGSPNYEQYF.

The chain links TRBV9 to TRBJ1-2; D unresolved. CDR1 is SGDLS and CDR2 is YYNGEE in the germline V gene. Trimming left V 6 bases short and J 1 base short, with 7 bases between. The CDR3 runs to 12 residues. The chain's CDR3 is CASNGLNYGYTF. CDR3 nucleotides: TGTGCCAGCAACGGACTTAACTATGGCTACACCTTC.

The chain couples TRBV2 to TRBJ2-7; 16 nucleotides align to TRBD2. In germline, CDR1 is SNHLY, CDR2 FYNNEI. V trimming: 10 bases; J trimming: 3 bases; junction bases outside the gene matches: 9. CDR3 length: 16 amino acids. The CDR3 spells CATLGTSGRAGYEQYF. CDR3 sequence (DNA): TGTGCCACCCTTGGGACTAGCGGGAGGGCCGGCTACGAGCAGTACTTC. Full variable domain (remainder filled in from reference TRBV2 and TRBJ2-7): EPEVTQTPSHQVTQMGQEVILRCVPISNHLYFYWYRQILGQKVEFLVSFYNNEISEKSEIFDDQFSVERPDGSNFTLKIRSTKLEDSAMYFCATLGTSGRAGYEQYFGPGTRLTVT.

The J gene is TRBJ2-1, the V gene TRBV30, with 7 nucleotides matching TRBD1. Trimming took 4 bases from V and 2 from J; bases not matched to a gene: 8. The CDR3 runs 15 residues. The germline gives CDR1 GTSNPN, CDR2 SVGIG (reference sequence). CDR3 loop: CAWTLTGEPYNEQFF. For the CDR3, the DNA is TGTGCCTGGACCCTCACAGGGGAGCCCTACAATGAGCAGTTCTTC.

The chain combines TRBV19 with TRBJ1-1, with D tentatively TRBD1 (6 bases). V lost 5 bases and J 1 base, leaving 14 bases between the germline ends. Germline values: CDR1 LNHDA, CDR2 SQIVND (reference sequence). CDR3 size: 15 residues. CDR3 DNA: TGTGCCAGTAGTTCCCACAGGGATTGGAACACTGAAGCTTTCTTT. Protein sequence: CASSSHRDWNTEAFF.

The gene calls are TRBV2 and TRBJ2-7; 9 bases fit TRBD1. Germline values: CDR1 SNHLY, CDR2 FYNNEI. The CDR3 extends over 14 amino acids. The V and J ends lost 6 bases and 6 bases, in that order; junction bases with no gene match: 9. Here the CDR3 reads CASRSGTGTAEQYF. The CDR3 nucleotides read TGTGCCAGCAGATCCGGGACAGGGACGGCCGAGCAGTACTTC. Based on the CDR3 plus reference TRBV2 and TRBJ2-7, the full variable domain is EPEVTQTPSHQVTQMGQEVILRCVPISNHLYFYWYRQILGQKVEFLVSFYNNEISEKSEIFDDQFSVERPDGSNFTLKIRSTKLEDSAMYFCASRSGTGTAEQYFGPGTRLTVT.

The J gene is TRBJ1-1, the V gene TRBV5-1; no clear D. The CDR3 loop spans 15 amino acids. Germline CDR1 is SGHRS and CDR2 is YFSETQ. Between the trimmed V and J ends, which lost 0 bases and 0 bases, there was a span of 9 bases. CDR3 sequence: CASSLGGSLNTEAFF. CDR3 DNA: TGCGCCAGCAGCTTGGGCGGCAGTTTGAACACTGAAGCTTTCTTT.

This chain joins TRBV7-8 and TRBJ2-3; 11 positions match TRBD1. Per germline, CDR1 SGHVS and CDR2 FQNEAQ. With 3 bases clipped from V and 6 bases from J, the junction kept 5 bases outside the gene matches. This CDR3 comprises 15 residues. The CDR3 reads CASSFRDRGMDTQYF. The CDR3 DNA is TGTGCCAGCAGCTTTAGGGACAGGGGGATGGATACGCAGTATTTT.

The V gene is TRBV6-1, the J gene TRBJ1-1; TRBD1 matches at 7 bases. Germline V gene sequence: CDR1 MNHNS, CDR2 SASEGT. The CDR3 spans 14 residues. J was trimmed by 0 bases and V by 7 bases; bases with no gene match: 5. CDR3 bases: TGTGCCAGCAACCCGACAGGGATGAACACTGAAGCTTTCTTT. Residues: CASNPTGMNTEAFF.

This clone has a single count. The V call is TRBV28, the J call TRBJ1-4, with D hard to call. The V end was cut by 1 base, the J end by 0 bases, with 3 bases between. The germline gives CDR1 MDHEN, CDR2 SYDVKM. The CDR3 has 14 residues. CDR3 bases: TGTGCCAGCAGTTTATATACAACTAATGAAAAACTGTTTTTT. As protein: CASSLYTTNEKLFF.

The chain recombines TRBV7-9 with TRBJ2-7; D remains ambiguous. Germline V gene sequence: CDR1 SEHNR, CDR2 FQNEAQ (reference sequence). CDR3 size: 12 residues. The germline V and J ends were trimmed by 1 base and 4 bases, with 5 bases remaining between them. CDR3 DNA sequence: TGTGCCAGCAGCTTAGGAGCGTACGAGCAGTACTTC. Amino acids: CASSLGAYEQYF.

V usage is TRBV7-2 and J usage is TRBJ2-7, with 7 positions matching TRBD1. Germline V CDR1 and CDR2: SGHTA, FQGNSA. J was trimmed by 6 bases and V by 6 bases; bases with no gene match: 14. This CDR3 spans 15 amino acids. The DNA for the CDR3 is TGTGCCAGCAGATTCCGGGACAGCTTCCCCTCCGAGCAGTACTTC. Amino acids: CASRFRDSFPSEQYF.

This rearrangement joins TRBV4-3 to TRBJ1-1, with D possibly TRBD1 on 6 matching bases. Trimming stripped 4 bases from V and 4 bases from J, with 13 bases between. The CDR3 runs to 14 residues. Per the germline V gene, CDR1 is LGHNA and CDR2 is YSLEER. The CDR3 bases are TGCGCCAGCAGCCTCGCAGGGGAGGGCACTGAAGCTTTCTTT. Translating gives CASSLAGEGTEAFF.

The chain employs TRBV19 and TRBJ2-2, with 8 positions matching TRBD1. J gave up 2 bases and V 3 bases, and 8 bases lay outside the gene matches. Germline V gene sequence: CDR1 LNHDA, CDR2 SQIVND (reference sequence). This CDR3 comprises 17 residues. Written as DNA, the CDR3 is TGTGCCAGTAGTATTCCCCAGGGGGCCGCTAACACCGGGGAGCTGTTTTTT. This gives the protein CASSIPQGAANTGELFF.